These T cell receptor beta chains were read from a single sample in a study of identical twins. TCRdb recomputed calls from the 5' RACE reads with MiXCR, one row per CDR3 protein. The table has 420,000 or so distinct CDR3 sequences, 15% to 20% seen once. Sequencing was done on a sample of naive T cells sorted from blood. The receptors were gathered from a man in his fifties or sixties in good health. The CDR3 runs from the conserved cysteine through the conserved F or W. The order of the fields is D gene, clone size, V gene, J gene, CDR3 protein, CDR3 DNA. D genes are given only for firm matches. Expanded clones are given a class, and other clones once, few, many or no size at all.

-,-,TRBV5-1,TRBJ2-3,CATALESTDTQYF,TGCGCCACCGCGCTTGAGAGCACAGATACGCAGTATTTT
-,-,TRBV6-2/TRBV6-3,TRBJ2-6,CASSYYLRGRANVLTF,TGTGCCAGCAGTTACTATCTACGGGGACGTGCCAACGTCCTGACTTTC
-,many,TRBV29-1,TRBJ2-5,CSVGLVLSETQYF,TGCAGCGTTGGTCTAGTTCTGTCCGAGACCCAGTACTTC
TRBD2,few,TRBV11-3,TRBJ2-1,CASSLLAGSSEQFF,TGTGCCAGCAGCTTACTAGCGGGAAGCAGCGAGCAGTTCTTC
-,-,TRBV29-1,TRBJ1-1,CSVAVGNTEAFF,TGCAGCGTTGCGGTTGGGAACACTGAAGCTTTCTTT
-,-,TRBV29-1,TRBJ2-7,CSVAKSYEQYF,TGCAGCGTTGCCAAATCCTACGAGCAGTACTTC
TRBD1,few,TRBV20-1,TRBJ1-4,CSARAGQFNEKLFF,TGCAGTGCTAGAGCGGGACAGTTTAATGAAAAACTGTTTTTT
-,few,TRBV11-2,TRBJ2-2,CASSAGTGNTGELFF,TGTGCCAGCAGCGCAGGGACGGGGAACACCGGGGAGCTGTTTTTT
TRBD1,many,TRBV6-5,TRBJ2-5,CASSYGQGLVETQYF,TGTGCCAGCAGTTACGGACAGGGGCTAGTAGAGACCCAGTACTTC
-,many,TRBV20-1,TRBJ2-3,CSARDFGRDTQYF,TGCAGTGCTAGAGATTTCGGTCGGGATACGCAGTATTTT
-,many,TRBV2,TRBJ2-3,CASMKGRGDTQYF,TGTGCCAGCATGAAGGGCAGGGGTGATACGCAGTATTTT
TRBD2,-,TRBV4-2,TRBJ2-7,CASSQDTLAAYEQYF,TGTGCCAGCAGCCAAGATACACTAGCGGCGTACGAGCAGTACTTC
-,-,TRBV7-8,TRBJ2-1,CASSLAGGGEQFF,TGTGCCAGCAGCTTAGCGGGGGGTGGTGAGCAGTTCTTC
-,many,TRBV9,TRBJ2-2,CASSVVSGGELFF,TGTGCCAGCAGCGTAGTGTCGGGCGGGGAGCTGTTTTTT
-,once,TRBV19,TRBJ2-2,CASSIQGGNTGELFF,TGTGCCAGTAGTATTCAGGGGGGGAACACCGGGGAGCTGTTTTTT
TRBD2,few,TRBV15,TRBJ2-1,CATSRDVSGRVEQFF,TGTGCCACCAGCAGAGATGTAAGCGGGAGGGTTGAGCAGTTCTTC
TRBD2,-,TRBV28,TRBJ2-1,CASSFWREGPYNEQFF,TGTGCCAGCAGTTTCTGGCGGGAGGGCCCCTACAATGAGCAGTTCTTC
-,few,TRBV20-1,TRBJ1-1,CSARDGGSEAFF,TGCAGTGCGCGGGACGGTGGGTCTGAAGCTTTCTTT
-,many,TRBV20-1,TRBJ2-1,CSAQGNEQFF,TGCAGTGCACAGGGAAATGAGCAGTTCTTC
-,-,TRBV18,TRBJ2-5,CASSPVTRETQYF,TGTGCCAGCTCACCGGTGACGCGAGAGACCCAGTACTTC
-,-,TRBV29-1,TRBJ2-1,CSAGRQSSYNEQFF,TGCAGCGCGGGCCGCCAAAGCTCCTACAATGAGCAGTTCTTC
-,-,TRBV29-1,TRBJ2-1,CSVTREPNRDEQFF,TGCAGCGTGACCCGGGAACCCAATAGGGATGAGCAGTTCTTC
TRBD2,-,TRBV20-1,TRBJ2-1,CSASASGAPSSYNEQFF,TGCAGTGCTAGTGCTAGCGGAGCGCCCAGCTCCTACAATGAGCAGTTCTTC
-,-,TRBV6-2/TRBV6-3,TRBJ2-3,CASSYSLASSPDTQYF,TGTGCCAGCAGTTACTCGTTGGCTAGCTCTCCCGATACGCAGTATTTT
-,-,TRBV20-1,TRBJ2-3,CSGTENTDTQYF,TGCAGTGGCACTGAAAACACAGATACGCAGTATTTT
TRBD1,-,TRBV11-2,TRBJ2-2,CASSSGPGTENTGELFF,TGTGCCAGCAGCTCCGGTCCCGGGACAGAGAACACCGGGGAGCTGTTTTTT
TRBD2,-,TRBV5-1,TRBJ2-3,CASSTGGHRDTQYF,TGCGCCAGCAGCACGGGGGGGCATAGGGATACGCAGTATTTT
-,many,TRBV11-2,TRBJ2-7,CASTHSDRLYEQYF,TGTGCCAGCACCCACTCGGACAGACTGTACGAGCAGTACTTC
-,few,TRBV9,TRBJ2-1,CASSVGRGSYNEQFF,TGTGCCAGCAGCGTAGGGAGGGGATCCTACAATGAGCAGTTCTTC
-,many,TRBV12-3/TRBV12-4,TRBJ2-1,CASSLGLEIGEQFF,TGTGCCAGCAGTTTAGGTCTTGAGATAGGCGAGCAGTTCTTC
-,many,TRBV21-1,TRBJ2-7,CASSRNPSREGPYEQYF,TGTGCCAGCAGCAGAAATCCGTCCCGGGAGGGCCCATACGAGCAGTACTTC
-,many,TRBV4-3,TRBJ2-3,CASSQIRADTQYF,TGCGCCAGCAGCCAGATTCGGGCAGATACGCAGTATTTT
-,many,TRBV7-2,TRBJ2-7,CASSPTTAGYNEQYF,TGTGCCAGCAGCCCGACGACAGCAGGGTACAACGAGCAGTACTTC
-,many,TRBV7-2,TRBJ2-7,CASSLALDKQQYF,TGTGCCAGCAGCTTAGCCCTGGATAAGCAGCAGTACTTC
TRBD1,many,TRBV12-3/TRBV12-4,TRBJ2-1,CASSLGTGVSSENEQFF,TGTGCCAGCAGTTTGGGCACAGGGGTGAGTAGCGAGAATGAGCAGTTCTTC
-,many,TRBV4-3,TRBJ2-7,CASSRGRHGYEQYF,TGCGCCAGCAGTCGCGGACGTCACGGATACGAGCAGTACTTC
-,few,TRBV4-3,TRBJ1-3,CASSPTSLGNSGFPGNTIYF,TGCGCCAGCAGCCCCACCAGCCTAGGGAATTCCGGATTCCCTGGAAACACCATATATTTT
-,-,TRBV4-3,TRBJ1-2,CASSQDGARGYGYTF,TGCGCCAGCAGCCAAGATGGGGCCAGGGGCTATGGCTACACCTTC
-,few,TRBV5-1,TRBJ2-1,CASSGIAVNEQFF,TGCGCCAGCAGCGGAATAGCGGTCAATGAGCAGTTCTTC
TRBD1,many,TRBV3-1,TRBJ2-1,CASSFGQGNEQFF,TGTGCCAGCAGCTTCGGACAGGGGAATGAGCAGTTCTTC
TRBD1,few,TRBV5-1,TRBJ2-7,CASSIRQGADGEQYF,TGCGCCAGCAGCATCCGACAGGGAGCTGACGGCGAGCAGTACTTC
-,many,TRBV12-3/TRBV12-4,TRBJ1-2,CASSPQTNYGYTF,TGTGCCAGCAGTCCCCAGACTAACTATGGCTACACCTTC
TRBD2,-,TRBV10-3,TRBJ2-3,CAISEAGISDTQYF,TGTGCCATCAGTGAAGCGGGGATTTCAGATACGCAGTATTTT
TRBD1,-,TRBV7-8,TRBJ1-3,CASKRTGPGNTIYF,TGTGCCAGCAAGAGGACAGGGCCTGGAAACACCATATATTTT
TRBD2,-,TRBV4-1,TRBJ2-3,CASSQEGGSGGYLTDTQYF,TGCGCCAGCAGCCAAGAAGGAGGTAGCGGGGGGTACCTCACAGATACGCAGTATTTT
-,few,TRBV29-1,TRBJ1-5,CSVVLVGQINQPQHF,TGCAGCGTTGTGCTTGTTGGACAGATCAATCAGCCCCAGCATTTT
-,many,TRBV5-1,TRBJ2-3,CASSPVGADTQYF,TGCGCCAGCAGCCCGGTGGGGGCAGATACGCAGTATTTT
-,many,TRBV6-5,TRBJ2-1,CASSYPQGTREYNEQFF,TGTGCCAGCAGTTACCCGCAGGGTACGAGGGAATACAATGAGCAGTTCTTC
-,-,TRBV20-1,TRBJ2-3,CSARGDTRGASTDTQYF,TGCAGTGCTCGAGGAGATACCCGCGGGGCGAGCACAGATACGCAGTATTTT
TRBD2,many,TRBV20-1,TRBJ2-7,CSARDPASGREDEQYF,TGCAGTGCTAGAGATCCGGCTAGCGGGAGGGAGGACGAGCAGTACTTC
-,many,TRBV20-1,TRBJ2-1,CSAEGQTKYNEQFF,TGCAGTGCCGAAGGACAGACGAAATACAATGAGCAGTTCTTC
TRBD2,few,TRBV5-6,TRBJ2-1,CASSRTSGGATYNEQFF,TGTGCCAGCAGCCGGACTAGCGGGGGGGCTACCTACAATGAGCAGTTCTTC
-,many,TRBV20-1,TRBJ1-6,CSATVQSLGSPLHF,TGCAGTGCTACTGTTCAGTCCTTAGGGTCACCCCTCCACTTT
TRBD2,many,TRBV6-5,TRBJ2-4,CASSYSQTSGAKNIQYF,TGTGCCAGCAGTTACTCGCAGACTAGCGGAGCCAAAAACATTCAGTACTTC
-,many,TRBV7-2,TRBJ2-2,CASSLRITGLNTGELFF,TGTGCCAGCAGCTTAAGAATTACGGGGTTGAACACCGGGGAGCTGTTTTTT